This T cell receptor (beta chain) was documented in a study of cytomegalovirus exposure and HLA in healthy donors. Regarding this clone: What it binds is not known.

Study-level results: Segments of the TCR beta V type were, in most cases, productive about 87% or about 30% of the time in an earlier analysis. A missense DCLRE1C variant was associated with V- and J-gene trimming of TCR beta chains in a later analysis, and an independent cohort replicated the association. Equally common other TCR beta chains were less clonally expanded than HLA-associated ones, a later analysis found.

CDR1 is SNHLY and CDR2 is FYNNEI in the germline V gene. Trimming took 6 bases from V and 2 from J; bases not matched to a gene: 5. This CDR3 spans 16 amino acids. This PCR relied on a set of 60 Vbeta primers and 13 Jbeta primers. Method: immunoSEQ multiplex PCR; TCRdb's copy keeps in-frame clones and lacks some. The table shows 65,000 to 85,000 clones, with about 65% occurring only once. Sequencing used PBMCs. The source is a woman in her twenties or thirties in good health and CMV-seronegative. The chain links TRBV2 to TRBJ2-6; 9 nucleotides match TRBD1. This CDR3 reads CASSETGGAGANVLTF. For the CDR3, the DNA is TGTGCCAGCAGCGAAACAGGGGGCGCTGGGGCCAACGTCCTGACTTTC.